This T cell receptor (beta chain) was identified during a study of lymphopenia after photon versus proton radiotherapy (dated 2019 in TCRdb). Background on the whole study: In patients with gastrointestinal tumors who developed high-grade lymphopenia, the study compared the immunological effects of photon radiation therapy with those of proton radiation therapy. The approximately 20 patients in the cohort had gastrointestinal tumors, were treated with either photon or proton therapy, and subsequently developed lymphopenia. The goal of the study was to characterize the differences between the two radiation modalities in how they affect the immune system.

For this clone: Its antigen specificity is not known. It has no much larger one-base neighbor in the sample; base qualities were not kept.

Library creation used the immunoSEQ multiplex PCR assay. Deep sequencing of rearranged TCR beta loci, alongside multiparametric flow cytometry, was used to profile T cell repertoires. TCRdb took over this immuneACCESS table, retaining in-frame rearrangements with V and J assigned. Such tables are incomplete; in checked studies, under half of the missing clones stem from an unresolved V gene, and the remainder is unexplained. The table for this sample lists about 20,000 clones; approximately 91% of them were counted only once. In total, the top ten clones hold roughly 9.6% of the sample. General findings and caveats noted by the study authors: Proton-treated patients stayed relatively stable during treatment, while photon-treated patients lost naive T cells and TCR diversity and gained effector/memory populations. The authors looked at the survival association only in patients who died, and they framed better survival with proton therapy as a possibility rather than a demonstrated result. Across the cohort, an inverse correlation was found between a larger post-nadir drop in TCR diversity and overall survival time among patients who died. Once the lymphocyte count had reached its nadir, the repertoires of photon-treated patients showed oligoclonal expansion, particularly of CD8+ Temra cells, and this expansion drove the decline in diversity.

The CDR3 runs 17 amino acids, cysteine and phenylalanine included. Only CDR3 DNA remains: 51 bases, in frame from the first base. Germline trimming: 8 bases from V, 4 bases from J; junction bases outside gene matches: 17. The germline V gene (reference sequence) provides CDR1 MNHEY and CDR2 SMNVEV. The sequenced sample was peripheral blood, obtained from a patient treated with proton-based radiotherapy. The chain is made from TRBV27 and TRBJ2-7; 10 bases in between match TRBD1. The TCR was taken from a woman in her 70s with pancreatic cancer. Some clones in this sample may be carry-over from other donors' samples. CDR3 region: CASRPPGLPGQGYEQYF. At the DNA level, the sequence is TGTGCCAGCCGGCCCCCAGGCCTTCCGGGACAGGGGTACGAGCAGTACTTC.